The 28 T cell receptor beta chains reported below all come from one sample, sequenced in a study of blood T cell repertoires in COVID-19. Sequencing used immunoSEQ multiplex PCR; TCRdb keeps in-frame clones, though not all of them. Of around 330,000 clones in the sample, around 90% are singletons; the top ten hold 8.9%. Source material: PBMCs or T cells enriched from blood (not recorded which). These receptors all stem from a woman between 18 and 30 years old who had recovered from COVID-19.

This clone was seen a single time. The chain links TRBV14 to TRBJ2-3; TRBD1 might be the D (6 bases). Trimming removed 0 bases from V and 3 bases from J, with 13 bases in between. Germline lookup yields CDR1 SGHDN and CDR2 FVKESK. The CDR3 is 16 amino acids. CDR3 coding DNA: TGTGCCAGCAGCCAAGAGGACAGTTTCGGGACAGATACGCAGTATTTT. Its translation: CASSQEDSFGTDTQYF.

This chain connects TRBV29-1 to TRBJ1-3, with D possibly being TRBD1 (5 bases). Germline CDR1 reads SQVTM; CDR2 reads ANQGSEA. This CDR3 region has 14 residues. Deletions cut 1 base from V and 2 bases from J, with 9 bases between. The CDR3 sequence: CSVEVPTAGNTIYF. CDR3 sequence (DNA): TGCAGCGTTGAAGTTCCGACAGCTGGAAACACCATATATTTT.

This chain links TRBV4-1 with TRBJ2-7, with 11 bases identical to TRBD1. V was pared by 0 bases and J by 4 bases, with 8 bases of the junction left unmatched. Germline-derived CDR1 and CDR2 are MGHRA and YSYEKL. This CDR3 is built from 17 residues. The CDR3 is CASSQDPRTGGSYEQYF. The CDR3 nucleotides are TGCGCCAGCAGCCAAGATCCCAGGACAGGGGGCTCTTACGAGCAGTACTTC.

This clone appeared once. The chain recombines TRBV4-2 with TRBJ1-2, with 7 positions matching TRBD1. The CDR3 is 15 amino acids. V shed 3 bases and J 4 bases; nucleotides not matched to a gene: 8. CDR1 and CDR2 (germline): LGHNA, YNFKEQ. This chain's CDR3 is CASSHWDSLLYGYTF. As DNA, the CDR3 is TGTGCCAGCAGCCACTGGGACAGCCTCCTCTATGGCTACACCTTC.

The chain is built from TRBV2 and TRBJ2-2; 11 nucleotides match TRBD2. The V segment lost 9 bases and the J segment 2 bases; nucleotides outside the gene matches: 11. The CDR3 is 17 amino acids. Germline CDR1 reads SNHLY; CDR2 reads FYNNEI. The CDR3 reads CARPKLLAGGNTGELFF. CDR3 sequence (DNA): TGTGCCAGGCCCAAGCTCCTAGCGGGAGGTAACACCGGGGAGCTGTTTTTT.

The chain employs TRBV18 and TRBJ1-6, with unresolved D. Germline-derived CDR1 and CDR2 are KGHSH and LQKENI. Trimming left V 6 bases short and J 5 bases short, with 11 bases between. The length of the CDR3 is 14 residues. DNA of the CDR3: TGTGCCAGCTCCAGCGGGCAGAATAATTCACCCCTCCACTTT. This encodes CASSSGQNNSPLHF.

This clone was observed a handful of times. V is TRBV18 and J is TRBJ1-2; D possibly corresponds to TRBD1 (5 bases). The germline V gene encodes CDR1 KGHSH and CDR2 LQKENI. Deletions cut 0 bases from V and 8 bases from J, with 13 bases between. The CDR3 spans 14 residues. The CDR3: CASSPPPGGQGYTF. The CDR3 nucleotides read TGTGCCAGCTCACCACCCCCGGGGGGTCAGGGCTACACCTTC.

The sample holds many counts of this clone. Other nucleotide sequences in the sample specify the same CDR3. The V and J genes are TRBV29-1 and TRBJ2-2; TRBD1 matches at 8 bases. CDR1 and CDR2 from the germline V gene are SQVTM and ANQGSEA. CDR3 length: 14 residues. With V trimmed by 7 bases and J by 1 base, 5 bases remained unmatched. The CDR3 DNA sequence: TGCAGCGCCCAAACAGGGGGGAACACCGGGGAGCTGTTTTTT. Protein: CSAQTGGNTGELFF.

The CDR3 loop reads CASTLSGTDTQYF. The DNA of the CDR3 is TGTGCCAGCACCCTCAGCGGCACAGATACGCAGTATTTT. The genes are TRBV27 and TRBJ2-3; D not certain. Germline CDR1 reads MNHEY; CDR2 reads SMNVEV (reference sequence). Trimming removed 7 bases at V and 1 base at J, with 9 bases between. CDR3 size: 13 residues.

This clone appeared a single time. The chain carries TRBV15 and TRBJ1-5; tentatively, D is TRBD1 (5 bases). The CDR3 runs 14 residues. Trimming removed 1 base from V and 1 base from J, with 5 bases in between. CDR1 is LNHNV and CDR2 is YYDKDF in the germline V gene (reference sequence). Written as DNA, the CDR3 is TGTGCCACCAGCAGAGGGGGCAGCAATCAGCCCCAGCATTTT. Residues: CATSRGGSNQPQHF.

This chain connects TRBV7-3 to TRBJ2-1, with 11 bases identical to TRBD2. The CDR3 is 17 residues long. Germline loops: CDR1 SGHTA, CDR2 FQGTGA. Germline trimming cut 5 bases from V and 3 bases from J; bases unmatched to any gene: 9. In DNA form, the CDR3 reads TGTGCCAGCAGCATCGGTCCCGGGACTAGCGGCTACAATGAGCAGTTCTTC. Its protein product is CASSIGPGTSGYNEQFF.

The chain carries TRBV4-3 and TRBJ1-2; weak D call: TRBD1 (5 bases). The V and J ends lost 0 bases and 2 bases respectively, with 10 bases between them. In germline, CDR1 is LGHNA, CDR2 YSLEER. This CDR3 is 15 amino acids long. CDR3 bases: TGCGCCAGCAGCCAAGATATTGCAGGGAACTATGGCTACACCTTC. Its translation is CASSQDIAGNYGYTF.

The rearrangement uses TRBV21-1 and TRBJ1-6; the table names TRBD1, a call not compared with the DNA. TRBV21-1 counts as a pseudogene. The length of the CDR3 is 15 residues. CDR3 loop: CASSNGTDYNSPLHF. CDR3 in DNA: TGTGCCAGCAGCAACGGGACAGATTATAATTCACCCCTCCACTTT.

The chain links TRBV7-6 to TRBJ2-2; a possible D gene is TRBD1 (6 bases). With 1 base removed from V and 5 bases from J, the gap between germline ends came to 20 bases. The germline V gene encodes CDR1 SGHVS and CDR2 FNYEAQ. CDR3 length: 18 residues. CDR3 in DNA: TGTGCCAGCAGCTTAGTAGCAACAGGGTTCGATCGGACCGGGGAGCTGTTTTTT. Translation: CASSLVATGFDRTGELFF.

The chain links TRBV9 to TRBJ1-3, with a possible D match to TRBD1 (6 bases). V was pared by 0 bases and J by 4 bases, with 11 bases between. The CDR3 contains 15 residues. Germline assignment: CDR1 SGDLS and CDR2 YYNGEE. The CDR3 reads CASSVGRGDGNTIYF. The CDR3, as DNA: TGTGCCAGCAGCGTAGGCAGGGGAGACGGAAACACCATATATTTT.

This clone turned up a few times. The CDR3 sequence: CASSNIPGQSSYEQYF. CDR3 coding DNA: TGTGCCAGCAGCAATATACCGGGACAGAGCTCCTACGAGCAGTACTTC. The rearrangement links TRBV27 to TRBJ2-7; TRBD1 matches at 7 bases. Germline loops: CDR1 MNHEY, CDR2 SMNVEV (reference sequence). J gave up 0 bases and V 6 bases, and 11 bases lay outside the gene matches. The CDR3 runs to 16 residues.

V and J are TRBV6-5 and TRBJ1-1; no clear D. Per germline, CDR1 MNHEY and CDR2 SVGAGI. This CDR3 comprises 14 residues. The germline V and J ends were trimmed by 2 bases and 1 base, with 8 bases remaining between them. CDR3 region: CASSYGPGNTEAFF. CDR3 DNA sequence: TGTGCCAGCAGTTACGGCCCAGGGAACACTGAAGCTTTCTTT.

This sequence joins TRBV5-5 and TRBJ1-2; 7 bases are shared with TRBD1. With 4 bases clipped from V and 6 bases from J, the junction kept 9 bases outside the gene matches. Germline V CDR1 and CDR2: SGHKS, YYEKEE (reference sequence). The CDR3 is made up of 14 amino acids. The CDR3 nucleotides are TGTGCCAGCAGCCGACAGGGAGTGCCTGATGGCTACACCTTC. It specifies CASSRQGVPDGYTF.

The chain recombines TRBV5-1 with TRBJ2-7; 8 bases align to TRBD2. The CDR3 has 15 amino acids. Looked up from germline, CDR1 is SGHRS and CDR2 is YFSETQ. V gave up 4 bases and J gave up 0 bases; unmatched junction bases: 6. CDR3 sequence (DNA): TGCGCCAGCAGCGAGGTAGCGGGGAACTCCTACGAGCAGTACTTC. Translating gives CASSEVAGNSYEQYF.

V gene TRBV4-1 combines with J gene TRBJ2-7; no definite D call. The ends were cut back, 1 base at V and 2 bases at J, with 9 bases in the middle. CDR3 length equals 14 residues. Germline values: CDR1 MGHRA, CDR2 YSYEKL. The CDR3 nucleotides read TGCGCCAGCAGCCAAGTAGGCAGGACCTACGAGCAGTACTTC. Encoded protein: CASSQVGRTYEQYF.

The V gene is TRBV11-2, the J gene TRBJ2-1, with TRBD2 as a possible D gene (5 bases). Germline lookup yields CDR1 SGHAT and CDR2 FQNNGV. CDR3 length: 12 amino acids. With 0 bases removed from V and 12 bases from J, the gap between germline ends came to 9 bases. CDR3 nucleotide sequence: TGTGCCAGCAGCTTAGAAATAGCGTCGCAGTTCTTC. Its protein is CASSLEIASQFF.

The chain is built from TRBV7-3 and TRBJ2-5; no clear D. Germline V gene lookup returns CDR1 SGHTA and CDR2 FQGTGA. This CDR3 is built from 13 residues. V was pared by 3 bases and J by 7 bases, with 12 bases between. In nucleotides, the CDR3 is TGTGCCAGCAGCTTCTACTCCCCGGGGACCCAGTACTTC. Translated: CASSFYSPGTQYF.

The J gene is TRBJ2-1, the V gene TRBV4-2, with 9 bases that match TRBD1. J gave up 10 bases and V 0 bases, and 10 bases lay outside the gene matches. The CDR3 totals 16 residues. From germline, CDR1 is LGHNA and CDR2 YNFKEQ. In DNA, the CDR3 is TGTGCCAGCAGCCAAGAAGGGACAGGGACACGGGAGGAGCAGTTCTTC. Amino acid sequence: CASSQEGTGTREEQFF.

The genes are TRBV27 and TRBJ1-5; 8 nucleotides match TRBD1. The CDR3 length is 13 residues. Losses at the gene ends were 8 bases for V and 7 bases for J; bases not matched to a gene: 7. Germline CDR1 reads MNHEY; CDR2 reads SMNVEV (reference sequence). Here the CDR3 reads CASETGGWQPQHF. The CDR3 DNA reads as TGTGCCAGCGAAACAGGGGGGTGGCAGCCCCAGCATTTT.

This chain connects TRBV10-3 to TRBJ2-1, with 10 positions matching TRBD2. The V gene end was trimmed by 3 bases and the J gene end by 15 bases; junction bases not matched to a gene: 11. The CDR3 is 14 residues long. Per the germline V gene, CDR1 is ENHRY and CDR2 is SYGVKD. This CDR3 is CAISETSGVKIPFF. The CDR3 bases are TGTGCCATCAGTGAAACTAGCGGGGTGAAAATTCCGTTCTTC.

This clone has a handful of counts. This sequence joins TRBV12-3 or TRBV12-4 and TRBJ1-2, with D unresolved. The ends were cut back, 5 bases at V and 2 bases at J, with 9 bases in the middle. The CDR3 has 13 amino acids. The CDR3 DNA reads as TGTGCCAGCAGTATACGGAGAAACTATGGCTACACCTTC. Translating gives CASSIRRNYGYTF.

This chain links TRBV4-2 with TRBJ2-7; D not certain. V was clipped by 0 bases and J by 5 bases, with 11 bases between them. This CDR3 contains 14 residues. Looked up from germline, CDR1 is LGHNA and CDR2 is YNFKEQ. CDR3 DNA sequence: TGTGCCAGCAGCCAAGATGAGGTGAACAACGAGCAGTACTTC. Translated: CASSQDEVNNEQYF.

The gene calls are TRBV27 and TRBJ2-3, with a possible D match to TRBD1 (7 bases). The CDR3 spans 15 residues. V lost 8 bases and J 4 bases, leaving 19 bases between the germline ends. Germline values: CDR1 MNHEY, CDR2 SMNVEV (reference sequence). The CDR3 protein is CASAIPEGAADTQYF. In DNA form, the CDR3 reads TGTGCCAGCGCAATACCGGAGGGGGCAGCAGATACGCAGTATTTT.